The rows below give T cell receptor beta chains drawn from one sample of a study of vaccination and CD4 T cells after COVID-19. Their specific antigens are unknown. TCRdb analysed the PCR reads with MiXCR anew, one entry per CDR3 protein. The repertoire includes more than 4,500 distinct CDR3 sequences, roughly 34% of them detected once, and less than 35% sits in the top ten. The material sequenced was CD4+ T cells from blood, cultured in vitro. These receptors all stem from a human donor in good health. CDR3s include the opening cysteine and the closing phenylalanine or tryptophan. A D gene is named only where the DNA matches it firmly. Rows give clone size only sometimes, using once, few, many, or a class for an expanded clone.

D: .; J: TRBJ1-6; size: few; V: TRBV9; DNA: TGTGCCAGCAACAGATGGGGGCAAGTCTCCTATAATTCACCCCTCCACTTT; CDR3: CASNRWGQVSYNSPLHF
D: .; J: TRBJ1-1; size: .; V: TRBV5-4; DNA: TGTGCCAGCAGCATTGACAGTACTGAAGCTTTCTTT; CDR3: CASSIDSTEAFF
D: TRBD1; J: TRBJ1-1; size: .; V: TRBV6-1; DNA: TGTGCCAGCAGTCCGACAGGGACGAACACTGAAGCTTTCTTT; CDR3: CASSPTGTNTEAFF
D: .; J: TRBJ1-1; size: .; V: TRBV7-8; DNA: TGTGCTAGCATCCTTAGGGGGTCTAACACTGAAGCTTTCTTT; CDR3: CASILRGSNTEAFF
D: .; J: TRBJ2-5; size: .; V: TRBV12-3/TRBV12-4; DNA: TGTGCCAGCAGTTTAGACCCCCTTACGTGGGGCCAAGAGACCCAGTACTTC; CDR3: CASSLDPLTWGQETQYF
D: .; J: TRBJ2-3; size: .; V: TRBV6-4; DNA: TGTGCCAGCAGTGCGACCCCCCCAGATACGCAGTATTTT; CDR3: CASSATPPDTQYF
D: .; J: TRBJ1-1; size: .; V: TRBV7-9; DNA: TGTGCCAGCAACCGAGTGGGGAACACTGAAGCTTTCTTT; CDR3: CASNRVGNTEAFF
D: TRBD1; J: TRBJ1-2; size: .; V: TRBV27; DNA: TGTGCCAGCAGTTTTTGGTCGACAGGGGCAGGGGGTGGCTACACCTTC; CDR3: CASSFWSTGAGGGYTF
D: .; J: TRBJ2-6; size: few; V: TRBV19; DNA: TGTGCCAGTAGTAAGGAGGGAACCGGGGCCAACGTCCTGACTTTC; CDR3: CASSKEGTGANVLTF
D: TRBD2; J: TRBJ2-3; size: once; V: TRBV6-4; DNA: TGTGCCAGCAGTGTATCGGGGGGGGCGGCAGATACGCAGTATTTT; CDR3: CASSVSGGAADTQYF
D: .; J: TRBJ1-5; size: medium-sized; V: TRBV6-5; DNA: TGTGCCAGCAGTTATGGGGAAAGGCAGCCCCAGCATTTT; CDR3: CASSYGERQPQHF
D: .; J: TRBJ1-1; size: few; V: TRBV6-4; DNA: TGTGCCAGCACCGAGGGGGAGAAGGACACTGAAGCTTTCTTT; CDR3: CASTEGEKDTEAFF
D: TRBD1; J: TRBJ2-1; size: .; V: TRBV10-3; DNA: TGTGCCATCAGGACCCAGACAGGGTACAATGAGCAGTTCTTC; CDR3: CAIRTQTGYNEQFF
D: .; J: TRBJ1-1; size: .; V: TRBV6-4; DNA: TGTGCCAGCAGTGTACAGCGGGGGACTGAAGCTTTCTTT; CDR3: CASSVQRGTEAFF
D: .; J: TRBJ1-1; size: .; V: TRBV6-1; DNA: TGTGCCAGCAGTGGCCCAAACAGGGCGGACACTGAAGCTTTCTTT; CDR3: CASSGPNRADTEAFF
D: .; J: TRBJ1-1; size: .; V: TRBV30; DNA: TGTGCCTGGAGTCGATTGGAGAGGTTGGACTTT; CDR3: CAWSRLERLDF
D: .; J: TRBJ2-2; size: .; V: TRBV20-1; DNA: TGCAGTGCTAGAGATTCATCTAGAGGGGACACCGGGGAGCTGTTTTTT; CDR3: CSARDSSRGDTGELFF
D: TRBD1; J: TRBJ2-5; size: few; V: TRBV7-3; DNA: TGTGCCAGCAGCTTACAGGGGGACCAAGAGACCCAGTACTTC; CDR3: CASSLQGDQETQYF
D: .; J: TRBJ1-2; size: few; V: TRBV6-1; DNA: TGTGCCAGCAGCCATCTGTATGGCTACACCTTC; CDR3: CASSHLYGYTF
D: TRBD1; J: TRBJ2-1; size: once; V: TRBV7-3; DNA: TGTGCCAGCAGCTTATCTGCGCCGACAGGGTCGAATGAGCAGTTCTTC; CDR3: CASSLSAPTGSNEQFF
D: .; J: TRBJ2-5; size: .; V: TRBV10-3; DNA: TGTGCCATCAGCAAGCCGCAAGAGACCCAGTACTTC; CDR3: CAISKPQETQYF
D: .; J: TRBJ2-5; size: .; V: TRBV30; DNA: TGTGCCTGGAGTGTCGGAGGGTCAGAGACCCAGTACTTC; CDR3: CAWSVGGSETQYF
D: .; J: TRBJ2-3; size: medium-sized; V: TRBV7-9; DNA: TGTGCCAGCAGCTTAGAGGGCGGGCAGCGTACGCAGTATTTT; CDR3: CASSLEGGQRTQYF